The rows below give T cell receptor beta chains drawn from one sample of a study of T cells after yellow fever vaccination. In TCRdb, the 5' RACE reads were re-called with MiXCR into one record per CDR3 protein. The data show about 630,000 distinct CDR3 sequences, with roughly an eighth seen just once and about 15% held by the top ten. The source material was PBMCs, sampled on the day of the yellow fever booster vaccination. The receptors come from a man aged 25 to 40 who received the YFV17D yellow fever vaccine. Both conserved end residues are part of each CDR3. D genes are given only for firm matches. Size is stated for part of the rows, as once, few or many counts, or as a class when the clone is expanded.

V gene: TRBV6-1
clone size: few
J gene: TRBJ1-1
D gene: .
CDR3 DNA: TGTGCCAGCAGGCCCCCCTTAGGTGGGGAAGCTTTCTTT
CDR3 protein: CASRPPLGGEAFF

V gene: TRBV5-1
clone size: few
J gene: TRBJ2-3
D gene: TRBD2
CDR3 DNA: TGCGCCAGCAGCCCGGGACTAGGAGCAGATACGCAGTATTTT
CDR3 protein: CASSPGLGADTQYF

V gene: TRBV6-1
clone size: .
J gene: TRBJ2-4
D gene: TRBD2
CDR3 DNA: TGTGCCAGCTCACTAGCGACCAAGGGGAACATTCAGTACTTC
CDR3 protein: CASSLATKGNIQYF

V gene: TRBV5-4
clone size: few
J gene: TRBJ2-5
D gene: TRBD2
CDR3 DNA: TGTGCCAGCAGCGGGAGGGCGGAGGAGACCCAGTACTTC
CDR3 protein: CASSGRAEETQYF

V gene: TRBV15
clone size: few
J gene: TRBJ2-5
D gene: TRBD1
CDR3 DNA: TGTGCCACCAGCAGCCTAAGAGGAGAGGGTACAGGGGGGTCCCAGTACTTC
CDR3 protein: CATSSLRGEGTGGSQYF

V gene: TRBV7-2
clone size: .
J gene: TRBJ2-2
D gene: TRBD1
CDR3 DNA: TGTGCCAGCAGCTTATCCGGGACAGGGCGAACCGGGGAGCTGTTTTTT
CDR3 protein: CASSLSGTGRTGELFF

V gene: TRBV6-5
clone size: many
J gene: TRBJ2-2
D gene: .
CDR3 DNA: TGTGCCAGCAGTTATAGGGCTACCGGGGAGCTGTTTTTT
CDR3 protein: CASSYRATGELFF

V gene: TRBV7-9
clone size: few
J gene: TRBJ1-4
D gene: TRBD1
CDR3 DNA: TGTGCCAGCAGTCCTACAGGGGAAGGGGGTGAAAAACTGTTTTTT
CDR3 protein: CASSPTGEGGEKLFF

V gene: TRBV5-1
clone size: .
J gene: TRBJ2-2
D gene: .
CDR3 DNA: TGCGCCAGCAGCTTGGGGCCCTCACCCGGGGAGCTGTTTTTT
CDR3 protein: CASSLGPSPGELFF

V gene: TRBV5-6
clone size: few
J gene: TRBJ2-3
D gene: TRBD2
CDR3 DNA: TGTGCCAGCAGCCCTCTGGGCGGGAGCTCAGATACGCAGTATTTT
CDR3 protein: CASSPLGGSSDTQYF

V gene: TRBV5-1
clone size: few
J gene: TRBJ2-1
D gene: .
CDR3 DNA: TGCGCCAGCAGCTTGGCGGGACCCCGGAATAACAATGAGCAGTTCTTC
CDR3 protein: CASSLAGPRNNNEQFF

V gene: TRBV29-1
clone size: few
J gene: TRBJ2-7
D gene: .
CDR3 DNA: TGCAGCGTATCGGGACAAAGCTTCTACGAGCAGTACTTC
CDR3 protein: CSVSGQSFYEQYF

V gene: TRBV10-1
clone size: few
J gene: TRBJ1-1
D gene: .
CDR3 DNA: TGCGCCAGCAGTTGGCAAACGAACACTGAAGCTTTCTTT
CDR3 protein: CASSWQTNTEAFF

V gene: TRBV6-2/TRBV6-3
clone size: few
J gene: TRBJ1-4
D gene: .
CDR3 DNA: TGTGCCAGCAGCCTTACCGCCGGGCAGGAACTGTTTTTT
CDR3 protein: CASSLTAGQELFF

V gene: TRBV20-1
clone size: few
J gene: TRBJ2-7
D gene: .
CDR3 DNA: TGCAGTGCGGGGGAGTCGTTGTACGAGCAGTACTTC
CDR3 protein: CSAGESLYEQYF

V gene: TRBV7-9
clone size: few
J gene: TRBJ2-5
D gene: TRBD1
CDR3 DNA: TGTGCCAGCAGCCCAAGAAACAGGGGGCCGGGTGAGACCCAGTACTTC
CDR3 protein: CASSPRNRGPGETQYF

V gene: TRBV28
clone size: .
J gene: TRBJ1-6
D gene: .
CDR3 DNA: TGTGCCAGCAGTGAAGGGGGGCATCGATCACCCCTCCACTTT
CDR3 protein: CASSEGGHRSPLHF

V gene: TRBV6-1
clone size: .
J gene: TRBJ2-3
D gene: .
CDR3 DNA: TGTGCCAGCAGTCTAGGACAGAACACAGATACGCAGTATTTT
CDR3 protein: CASSLGQNTDTQYF

V gene: TRBV5-1
clone size: .
J gene: TRBJ1-5
D gene: .
CDR3 DNA: TGCGCCAGCAGCCCAGATGCAGAGCAGCCCCAGCATTTT
CDR3 protein: CASSPDAEQPQHF

V gene: TRBV7-9
clone size: few
J gene: TRBJ2-2
D gene: .
CDR3 DNA: TGTGCCAGCAGCTCGTCCCGGGACGTCGGCGGGGAGCTGTTTTTT
CDR3 protein: CASSSSRDVGGELFF

V gene: TRBV5-6
clone size: few
J gene: TRBJ1-1
D gene: .
CDR3 DNA: TGTGCCAGCAGCTCTCTTCGGAGGGCCGGGGAAGCTTTCTTT
CDR3 protein: CASSSLRRAGEAFF

V gene: TRBV6-1
clone size: few
J gene: TRBJ2-3
D gene: TRBD2
CDR3 DNA: TGTGCCAGCAGTGTGTTAGCGGGAGGCACAGATACGCAGTATTTT
CDR3 protein: CASSVLAGGTDTQYF

V gene: TRBV11-2
clone size: few
J gene: TRBJ2-5
D gene: TRBD2
CDR3 DNA: TGTGCCAGCAGCTTTACTAGCGGGGTGGGGGAAGAGACCCAGTACTTC
CDR3 protein: CASSFTSGVGEETQYF

V gene: TRBV29-1
clone size: .
J gene: TRBJ2-1
D gene: TRBD1
CDR3 DNA: TGCAGCGGGGTGACCGGGACAGGATACGTCAATGAGCAGTTCTTC
CDR3 protein: CSGVTGTGYVNEQFF

V gene: TRBV20-1
clone size: few
J gene: TRBJ2-5
D gene: .
CDR3 DNA: TGCAGTGCTTTCATCCAGGGTTCTAGCTTTGGGGAGACCCAGTACTTC
CDR3 protein: CSAFIQGSSFGETQYF

V gene: TRBV10-3
clone size: .
J gene: TRBJ2-1
D gene: .
CDR3 DNA: TGTGCCATCACGGGGAACTCCTACAATGAGCAGTTCTTC
CDR3 protein: CAITGNSYNEQFF

V gene: TRBV27
clone size: .
J gene: TRBJ1-2
D gene: TRBD1
CDR3 DNA: TGTGCCAGCAGTTCGTATCGACAGGGGAACTATGGCTACACCTTC
CDR3 protein: CASSSYRQGNYGYTF

V gene: TRBV5-1
clone size: .
J gene: TRBJ2-3
D gene: TRBD1
CDR3 DNA: TGCGCCAGCAGCCCGGGGGACAGGGGGGGCACAGATACGCAGTATTTT
CDR3 protein: CASSPGDRGGTDTQYF

V gene: TRBV12-3/TRBV12-4
clone size: many
J gene: TRBJ2-1
D gene: .
CDR3 DNA: TGTGCCAGCAGGGGGGCAAATGAGCAGTTCTTC
CDR3 protein: CASRGANEQFF

V gene: TRBV6-4
clone size: few
J gene: TRBJ2-3
D gene: .
CDR3 DNA: TGTGCCAGCAGTGGGACAGCCACAGATACGCAGTATTTT
CDR3 protein: CASSGTATDTQYF

V gene: TRBV11-1
clone size: few
J gene: TRBJ2-2
D gene: TRBD1
CDR3 DNA: TGTGCCAGCAGCTTAGTTTTCCATCGGGACAGGAGGAACACCGGGGAGCTGTTTTTT
CDR3 protein: CASSLVFHRDRRNTGELFF

V gene: TRBV5-1
clone size: few
J gene: TRBJ2-1
D gene: TRBD2
CDR3 DNA: TGCGCCAGCAGCTTGCCAGGGACTAGATCCTCGGATGAGCAGTTCTTC
CDR3 protein: CASSLPGTRSSDEQFF

V gene: TRBV6-1
clone size: .
J gene: TRBJ1-1
D gene: .
CDR3 DNA: TGTGCCAGCAAACTCGCACAGGGTAAAGCTTTCTTT
CDR3 protein: CASKLAQGKAFF